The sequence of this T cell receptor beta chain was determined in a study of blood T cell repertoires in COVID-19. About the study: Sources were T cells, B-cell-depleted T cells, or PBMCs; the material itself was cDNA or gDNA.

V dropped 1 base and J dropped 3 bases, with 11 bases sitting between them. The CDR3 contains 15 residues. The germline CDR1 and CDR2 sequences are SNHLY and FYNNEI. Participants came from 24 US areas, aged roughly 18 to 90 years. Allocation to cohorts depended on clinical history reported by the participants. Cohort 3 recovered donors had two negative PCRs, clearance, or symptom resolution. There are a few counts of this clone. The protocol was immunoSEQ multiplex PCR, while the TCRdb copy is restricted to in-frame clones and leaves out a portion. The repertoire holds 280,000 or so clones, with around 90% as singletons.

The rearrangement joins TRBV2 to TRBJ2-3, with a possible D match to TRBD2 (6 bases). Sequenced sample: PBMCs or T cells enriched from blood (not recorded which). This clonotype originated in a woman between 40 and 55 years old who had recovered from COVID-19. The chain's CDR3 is CASSEEAGPTDTQYF. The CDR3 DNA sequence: TGTGCCAGCAGTGAAGAGGCGGGACCGACAGATACGCAGTATTTT.